This TCR beta chain comes out of a study of blood T cells in healthy people across ages. Whole-study results and caveats: Unsorted PBMCs blocked a conclusive comparison of naive and antigen-experienced cells.

This CDR3 is built from 14 residues. V was pared by 2 bases and J by 0 bases, with 5 bases between. Germline values: CDR1 SGHRS, CDR2 YFSETQ. Donor samples were obtained from healthy Caucasian individuals from Russia, aged about 6 to 95. Concerning this clonotype itself: The antigen remains undetermined.

A J-beta primer mix and a sample-barcoded 5' primer were used in a second PCR of about 7 to 12 cycles. A template-switch adaptor with 12 random nucleotides tagged each cDNA molecule. Any given sample supplied a minimum of 2.5 million CDR3-containing paired-end reads. MiXCR, applied by TCRdb to the 5' RACE reads, yields one record per CDR3 protein. The repertoire holds over 1.5 million distinct CDR3 sequences, with around 50% as singletons. Sequencing was carried out using blood. V and J are TRBV5-1 and TRBJ2-2; D not resolved. This sequence originates from a woman aged 40-49 years in good health. The CDR3 loop reads CASSFPSNTGELFF. DNA for the CDR3: TGCGCCAGCAGCTTTCCCTCGAACACCGGGGAGCTGTTTTTT.